The entry that follows covers one T cell receptor (beta chain) sequence. Its antigen remains unidentified. Trimming stripped 4 bases from V and 3 bases from J, with 12 bases between. This CDR3 has 14 residues. Germline CDR1 is SNHLY and CDR2 is FYNNEI. Sample-barcoded 5' priming and a J-beta primer mix drove a second PCR of 7 to 11 cycles. Sequencing recovered at least 3 million CDR3-containing paired-end reads from each sample. TCRdb itself ran the 5' RACE reads through MiXCR, one entry per CDR3 protein. Here the sample spans 650,000 to 950,000 distinct CDR3 sequences, under 45% being singletons. The data were taken from a study of blood T cells in healthy people across ages. Turning to the study itself: For every two T cells, template switching captured about one barcoded beta molecule.

Whole-study results and caveats: Samples with more naive T cells showed higher observed beta diversity.

Sequenced input: blood. The genes are TRBV2 and TRBJ1-2; D unclear. The source is a man aged 60-69 years in good health. The CDR3 DNA sequence: TGTGCCAGCAGTGTAGGACGGGCCCACTATGGCTACACCTTC. It encodes CASSVGRAHYGYTF.